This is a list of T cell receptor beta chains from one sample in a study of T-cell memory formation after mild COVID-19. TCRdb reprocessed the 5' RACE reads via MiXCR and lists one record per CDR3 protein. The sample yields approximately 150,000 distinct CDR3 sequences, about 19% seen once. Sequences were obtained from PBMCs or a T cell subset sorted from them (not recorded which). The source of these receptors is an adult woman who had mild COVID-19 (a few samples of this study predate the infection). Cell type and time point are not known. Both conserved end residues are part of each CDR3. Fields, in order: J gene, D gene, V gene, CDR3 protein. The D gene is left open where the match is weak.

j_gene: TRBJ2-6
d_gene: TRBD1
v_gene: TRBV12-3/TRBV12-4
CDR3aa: CASSPGDSLYGANVLTF

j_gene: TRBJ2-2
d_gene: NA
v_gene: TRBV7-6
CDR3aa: CASSSTTSRNGELFF

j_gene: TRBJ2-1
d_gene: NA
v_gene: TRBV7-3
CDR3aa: CASSLTAGSFDEQFF

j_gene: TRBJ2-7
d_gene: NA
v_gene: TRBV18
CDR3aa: CASSAGSYEQYF

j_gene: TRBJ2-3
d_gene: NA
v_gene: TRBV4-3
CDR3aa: CASSHVGRGSGDSAGTQYF

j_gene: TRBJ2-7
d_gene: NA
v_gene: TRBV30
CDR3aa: CACSQAGNYEQYF

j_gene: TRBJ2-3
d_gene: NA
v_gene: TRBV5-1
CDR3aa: CASRDGGTSTDTQYF

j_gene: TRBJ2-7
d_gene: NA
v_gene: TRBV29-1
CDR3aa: CSVGGQSYEQYF

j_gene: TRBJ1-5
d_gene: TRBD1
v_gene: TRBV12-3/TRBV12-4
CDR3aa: CASSPQTGAQPQHF

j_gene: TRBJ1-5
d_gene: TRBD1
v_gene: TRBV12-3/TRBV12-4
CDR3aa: CASSFRDRGQPQHF